Each of the 29 T cell receptor beta chains below was sequenced from the same sample in a study of cytomegalovirus exposure and HLA in healthy donors. PCR employed 60 Vbeta and 13 Jbeta primers. TCRdb's copy holds only in-frame clones and misses some; the assay was immunoSEQ multiplex PCR. The sample contains some 180,000 clones, under 80% of which appear only once. Source material: PBMCs. The receptors here all came from a woman under 40 in good health and CMV-seropositive.

The chain uses TRBV4-3 and TRBJ1-6; D not certain. The germline V gene encodes CDR1 LGHNA and CDR2 YSLEER. This CDR3 spans 15 amino acids. V was shortened by 4 bases and J by 13 bases, with 20 bases between the two germline ends. The CDR3 here is CASSLHGEEAFPLHF. In DNA form, the CDR3 reads TGCGCCAGCAGCCTACATGGGGAGGAGGCTTTCCCCCTCCACTTT.

Only a few counts were recorded for this clone. The chain is built from TRBV5-1 and TRBJ2-3; D perhaps matches TRBD2 (6 bases). The V gene's germline CDR1 is SGHRS and CDR2 YFSETQ. Trimming removed 2 bases at V and 2 bases at J, with 12 bases between. The CDR3 runs 15 residues. CDR3 sequence: CASSFGTHTTDTQYF. CDR3 coding DNA: TGCGCCAGCAGCTTCGGGACTCACACCACAGATACGCAGTATTTT.

This clone was detected a few times. The rearrangement links TRBV11-3 to TRBJ2-7, with D unclear. Trimming removed 5 bases from V and 0 bases from J, with 11 bases in between. The CDR3 totals 14 residues. Germline V gives CDR1 SGHNT, CDR2 YENEEA. The CDR3: CASSRVESSYEQYF. As DNA, the CDR3 is TGTGCCAGCAGCCGCGTAGAAAGCTCCTACGAGCAGTACTTC.

The V call is TRBV4-2, the J call TRBJ2-1; the match to TRBD2 covers 11 bases. The CDR3 spans 15 residues. Germline V CDR1 and CDR2: LGHNA, YNFKEQ. The junction had 6 bases not matched to a gene; V was cut back by 7 bases and J by 4 bases. Here the CDR3 reads CASKSGTSGYNEQFF. CDR3 DNA sequence: TGTGCCAGCAAATCCGGGACTAGCGGTTACAATGAGCAGTTCTTC.

V usage is TRBV21-1 and J usage is TRBJ2-1; the D call of TRBD1 is as the table states it, not checked on the DNA. TRBV21-1 is recorded as a pseudogene. The CDR3 contains 18 residues. The CDR3 DNA follows: TGTGCCAGCAGGGGGCAGGGAGTCCCTATGGGGGCGGTGAATGAGCAGTTCTTC. It codes for CASRGQGVPMGAVNEQFF.

The V and J genes are TRBV2 and TRBJ2-3; D is possibly TRBD1 (6 bases). The germline CDR1 and CDR2 sequences are SNHLY and FYNNEI. V was trimmed by 6 bases and J by 0 bases, leaving 13 bases between them. The CDR3 covers 15 residues. The chain's CDR3 is CASRGQSTSTDTQYF. The CDR3 region has the DNA TGTGCCAGCAGAGGACAGTCTACTAGCACAGATACGCAGTATTTT.

The chain combines TRBV27 with TRBJ2-7; TRBD1 matches 9 bases. The CDR3 spans 15 residues. Trimming at V came to 3 bases and at J to 4 bases, leaving 7 bases not matched to a gene. Germline loops: CDR1 MNHEY, CDR2 SMNVEV (reference sequence). The CDR3 DNA follows: TGTGCCAGCAGTTTTCGGACACAGGGGGCTTACGAGCAGTACTTC. It codes for CASSFRTQGAYEQYF.

The rearrangement uses TRBV6-6 and TRBJ2-2; D not resolved. Germline CDR1 reads MNHNY; CDR2 reads SVGAGI (reference sequence). Trimming left V 6 bases short and J 0 bases short, with 11 bases between. The CDR3 has 15 residues. This CDR3 reads CASSPTASNTGELFF. Written as DNA, the CDR3 is TGTGCCAGCAGCCCCACAGCATCGAACACCGGGGAGCTGTTTTTT.

The V call is TRBV4-3, the J call TRBJ1-2; 7 positions agree with TRBD1. The CDR3 sequence is 14 residues long. Germline assignment: CDR1 LGHNA and CDR2 YSLEER. V was pared by 0 bases and J by 3 bases, with 1 base of the junction left unmatched. CDR3 in amino acids: CASSQDTGDYGYTF. In nucleotides, the CDR3 is TGCGCCAGCAGCCAAGATACAGGGGACTATGGCTACACCTTC.

V gene TRBV29-1 combines with J gene TRBJ1-2; TRBD1 is a possible D gene (5 bases). Per germline, CDR1 SQVTM and CDR2 ANQGSEA. This CDR3 comprises 13 residues. Between the trimmed V and J ends, which lost 5 bases and 2 bases, there was a span of 12 bases. This CDR3 is CSVSTQENYGYTF. Written as DNA, the CDR3 is TGCAGCGTTTCCACACAGGAGAACTATGGCTACACCTTC.

CDR3 in amino acids: CASSQDWVRWTEAFF. In DNA, the CDR3 is TGCGCCAGCAGCCAAGATTGGGTCAGGTGGACTGAAGCTTTCTTT. The chain joins TRBV4-1 to TRBJ1-1, with unresolved D. Looked up from germline, CDR1 is MGHRA and CDR2 is YSYEKL. The CDR3 spans 15 residues. The ends were cut back, 0 bases at V and 5 bases at J, with 13 bases in the middle.

A word on this clone: Different DNA sequences within this sample yield the same CDR3. The chain uses TRBV27 and TRBJ2-3; D not resolved. The V gene's germline CDR1 is MNHEY and CDR2 SMNVEV (reference sequence). This CDR3 is built from 15 residues. V gave up 6 bases and J gave up 0 bases, with 13 bases separating them. CDR3 nucleotide sequence: TGTGCCAGCAGCTTAGACACCCCCAGCACAGATACGCAGTATTTT. Its protein is CASSLDTPSTDTQYF.

This clone was found a few times. The rearrangement joins TRBV18 to TRBJ1-1, with 9 bases aligning to TRBD1. The CDR3 runs 13 residues. Germline CDR1 KGHSH, CDR2 LQKENI. With 6 bases clipped from V and 11 bases from J, the junction kept 10 bases outside the gene matches. The CDR3 reads CASSGTGNSDAFF. The CDR3 DNA reads as TGTGCCAGCTCGGGGACAGGGAATAGCGATGCTTTCTTT.

The gene calls are TRBV6-5 and TRBJ2-2; TRBD1 aligns across 7 bases. Germline trimming cut 6 bases from V and 7 bases from J; bases unmatched to any gene: 8. Germline CDR1 MNHEY, CDR2 SVGAGI. The CDR3 covers 14 residues. CDR3: CASRPQGSGGELFF. The CDR3, as DNA: TGTGCCAGCAGACCACAGGGGTCCGGCGGGGAGCTGTTTTTT.

The gene calls are TRBV10-3 and TRBJ2-3; a possible D gene is TRBD1 (5 bases). Trimming stripped 3 bases from V and 2 bases from J, with 9 bases between. CDR3 size: 14 residues. Germline V gives CDR1 ENHRY, CDR2 SYGVKD. CDR3 sequence reads: CAISDRGPTDTQYF. CDR3 in DNA: TGTGCCATCAGTGATAGGGGTCCCACAGATACGCAGTATTTT.

This clone was detected only a few times. The genes are TRBV11-3 and TRBJ1-1; 9 bases line up with TRBD1. This CDR3 comprises 17 residues. Germline-derived CDR1 and CDR2 are SGHNT and YENEEA. J lost 1 base, V lost 5 bases, and 11 bases had no gene match. CDR3 coding DNA: TGTGCCAGCAGCCTTAGGCGGGACAGGGCAGCGAACACTGAAGCTTTCTTT. This encodes CASSLRRDRAANTEAFF.

Of note for this clone: Other nucleotide sequences in the sample specify the same CDR3. The genes are TRBV10-2 and TRBJ2-1; TRBD2 matches at 7 bases. This CDR3 has 15 amino acids. In germline, CDR1 is WSHSY, CDR2 SAAADI. V shed 0 bases, J shed 4 bases, and the junction held 3 bases outside the gene matches. The CDR3 here is CASSESSGVYNEQFF. CDR3 nucleotides: TGCGCCAGCAGTGAGTCGAGCGGGGTATACAATGAGCAGTTCTTC.

CDR3 nucleotides: TGTGCCAGCGATGGGGGGGACAGGGTTACTGAAGCTTTCTTT. It encodes CASDGGDRVTEAFF. The genes are TRBV9 and TRBJ1-1; 9 positions match TRBD1. The germline V gene has CDR1 SGDLS and CDR2 YYNGEE. This CDR3 has 14 residues. V shed 7 bases and J 5 bases; nucleotides not matched to a gene: 9.

Only a few counts were recorded for this clone. The chain employs TRBV27 and TRBJ2-4; 8 positions match TRBD1. Germline V lookup: CDR1 MNHEY, CDR2 SMNVEV (reference sequence). The CDR3 has 16 amino acids. Trimming at V came to 2 bases and at J to 5 bases, leaving 8 bases not matched to a gene. The CDR3 bases are TGTGCCAGCAGTTTACTAAGGACAGGGACCCAAAACATTCAGTACTTC. Its translation: CASSLLRTGTQNIQYF.

This clone was observed a handful of times. CDR3 amino acids: CASSTGVYQPQHF. The CDR3 DNA is TGTGCCAGCAGCACAGGGGTTTATCAGCCCCAGCATTTT. This chain links TRBV7-9 with TRBJ1-5; 7 nucleotides align to TRBD1. The germline gives CDR1 SEHNR, CDR2 FQNEAQ (reference sequence). V was clipped by 5 bases and J by 5 bases; unmatched bases: 3. CDR3 length: 13 amino acids.

The chain is built from TRBV2 and TRBJ2-2; the match to TRBD2 covers 12 bases. The CDR3 is made up of 16 amino acids. The ends lost 6 bases at V and 5 bases at J; junction bases unmatched: 7. Per germline, CDR1 SNHLY and CDR2 FYNNEI. The CDR3 coding sequence is TGTGCCAGCAGCGCTTCTAGCGGGGGGGTTACCGGGGAGCTGTTTTTT. Translation: CASSASSGGVTGELFF. Full variable domain (rest looked up from reference TRBV2 and TRBJ2-2): EPEVTQTPSHQVTQMGQEVILRCVPISNHLYFYWYRQILGQKVEFLVSFYNNEISEKSEIFDDQFSVERPDGSNFTLKIRSTKLEDSAMYFCASSASSGGVTGELFFGEGSRLTVL.

This sequence joins TRBV25-1 and TRBJ2-7; D is unresolved. The CDR3 is made up of 11 amino acids. Per the germline V gene, CDR1 is MGHDK and CDR2 is SYGVNS. Trimming pared 8 bases from V and 6 bases from J, leaving 11 bases between. CDR3 loop: CASHTGGEQYF. As DNA, the CDR3 is TGTGCCAGCCATACCGGCGGCGAGCAGTACTTC.

The chain employs TRBV27 and TRBJ2-3, with unresolved D. There are 16 residues in the CDR3. V gave up 2 bases and J gave up 1 base, with 13 bases separating them. The germline V gene has CDR1 MNHEY and CDR2 SMNVEV (reference sequence). As DNA, the CDR3 is TGTGCCAGCAGTTTAAGTGGTAGAATAGGCACAGATACGCAGTATTTT. As protein: CASSLSGRIGTDTQYF.

The CDR3 reads CASSPTGSYNEQFF. The CDR3 nucleotides are TGTGCCAGCAGTCCCACAGGGTCTTACAATGAGCAGTTCTTC. The rearrangement uses TRBV5-4 and TRBJ2-1; perhaps TRBD1 as D (6 bases). Between the trimmed V and J ends, which lost 5 bases and 4 bases, there was a span of 13 bases. Germline CDR1 is SGHNT and CDR2 is YYREEE (reference sequence). The CDR3 covers 14 residues.

The rearrangement uses TRBV4-3 and TRBJ2-6; 7 bases are a match to TRBD1. V shed 3 bases, J shed 0 bases, and the junction held 8 bases outside the gene matches. Germline CDR1 is LGHNA and CDR2 is YSLEER. This CDR3 has 18 amino acids. The CDR3 sequence is CASSHGGTAISGANVLTF. CDR3 DNA: TGCGCCAGCAGCCACGGTGGGACAGCAATCTCTGGGGCCAACGTCCTGACTTTC.

In the case of this clone: Relative to the germline gene, one junction end is altered; a read error may explain this. V gene TRBV5-4 combines with J gene TRBJ1-1; the match to TRBD1 covers 8 bases. Germline CDR1 reads SGHNT; CDR2 reads YYREEE (reference sequence). CDR3 size: 14 residues. CDR3 bases: TGCGCCAGCAGGGGCGGACAGGGTGGCACTGAAGCTTTCTTT. Amino acid sequence: CASRGGQGGTEAFF.

The chain is built from TRBV30 and TRBJ2-7, with TRBD1 identical over 7 bases. This CDR3 has 12 amino acids. The germline V gene has CDR1 GTSNPN and CDR2 SVGIG (reference sequence). Trimming at V came to 5 bases and at J to 4 bases, leaving 5 bases not matched to a gene. The CDR3 sequence is CAWDRQGYEQYF. The CDR3 DNA reads TGTGCCTGGGATCGACAGGGATACGAGCAGTACTTC.

The rearrangement uses TRBV5-1 and TRBJ2-5, with TRBD2 identical over 11 bases. CDR1 is SGHRS and CDR2 is YFSETQ in the germline V gene. V gave up 3 bases and J gave up 1 base; unmatched junction bases: 2. CDR3 length: 15 residues. CDR3 sequence reads: CASSYGTSGQETQYF. CDR3 bases: TGCGCCAGCAGCTACGGGACTAGCGGCCAAGAGACCCAGTACTTC.

This clone has a handful of counts. The CDR3 region has the DNA TGTGCCAGCAGTGTAACAGGGGGCTATGGCTACACCTTC. It translates to CASSVTGGYGYTF. The gene calls are TRBV6-5 and TRBJ1-2; TRBD1 agrees at 8 bases. CDR3 length: 13 residues. The J segment lost 4 bases and the V segment lost 5 bases, leaving 3 bases of the junction unmatched. CDR1 is MNHEY and CDR2 is SVGAGI in the germline V gene.